One and the same sample provided the 20 T cell receptor beta chains below, sequenced in a study of blood T cell repertoires in COVID-19. Data came from immunoSEQ multiplex PCR; TCRdb stores just in-frame clones and leaves some out. The sample records approximately 180,000 clones, 89% being singletons. The specimen was PBMCs or T cells enriched from blood (not recorded which). Source of these receptors: a woman aged 35 to 49 with acute COVID-19.

J is TRBJ2-7 and V is TRBV5-1, with unresolved D. In germline, CDR1 is SGHRS, CDR2 YFSETQ. This CDR3 has 12 residues. With 3 bases removed from V and 3 bases from J, the gap between germline ends came to 7 bases. Written as DNA, the CDR3 is TGCGCCAGCAGCTCCTCGGTCTACGAGCAGTACTTC. Translation: CASSSSVYEQYF.

V gene TRBV5-5 combines with J gene TRBJ1-2; D might be TRBD1 (5 bases). The germline V gene has CDR1 SGHKS and CDR2 YYEKEE (reference sequence). Trimming took 0 bases from V and 4 from J, leaving 13 bases between them. The CDR3 sequence is 15 residues long. CDR3 nucleotide sequence: TGTGCCAGCAGCTTGGCATCGACAGAGATCTATGGCTACACCTTC. It is translated as CASSLASTEIYGYTF.

This chain connects TRBV28 to TRBJ1-5, with D unresolved. Germline CDR1 reads MDHEN; CDR2 reads SYDVKM. The V end lost 0 bases, the J end lost 4 bases, and 10 bases lay between the germline ends. This CDR3 has 15 amino acids. CDR3 residues: CASSLWVNGNQPQHF. The CDR3 DNA reads TGTGCCAGCAGTTTATGGGTAAACGGGAATCAGCCCCAGCATTTT.

This clone was recorded once. The chain is built from TRBV4-3 and TRBJ1-1; D is undetermined. CDR1 is LGHNA, CDR2 YSLEER, per germline. The CDR3 extends over 16 amino acids. V lost 0 bases and J 0 bases, leaving 11 bases between the germline ends. DNA of the CDR3: TGCGCCAGCAGCCAAGAATTGTCGGCGGTGAACACTGAAGCTTTCTTT. Protein sequence: CASSQELSAVNTEAFF.

V gene TRBV19 combines with J gene TRBJ1-3, with D maybe TRBD1 (6 bases). This CDR3 spans 18 amino acids. CDR1 is LNHDA and CDR2 is SQIVND in the germline V gene (reference sequence). V dropped 0 bases and J dropped 0 bases, with 15 bases sitting between them. The CDR3 spells CASSIDPTGIHSGNTIYF. The CDR3 bases are TGTGCCAGTAGTATAGACCCGACAGGAATACACTCTGGAAACACCATATATTTT.

V gene TRBV9 combines with J gene TRBJ2-3; D gene unclear. V lost 2 bases, J lost 2 bases, and 3 bases lay in between. CDR3 length: 12 amino acids. The germline gives CDR1 SGDLS, CDR2 YYNGEE. The CDR3 DNA sequence: TGTGCCAGCAGCGTCCTCACAGATACGCAGTATTTT. It translates to CASSVLTDTQYF.

In this sample, this clone turned up once. The rearrangement joins TRBV4-1 to TRBJ2-4, with D tentatively TRBD2 (5 bases). The germline V gene encodes CDR1 MGHRA and CDR2 YSYEKL. The CDR3 sequence is 17 residues long. V lost 0 bases and J lost 1, with 13 bases in between. CDR3 DNA sequence: TGCGCCAGCAGCCAAGAAGTCCAGCGAGGGGCCAAAAACATTCAGTACTTC. It is translated as CASSQEVQRGAKNIQYF.

V gene TRBV9 combines with J gene TRBJ2-3, with 10 bases lining up with TRBD1. The V gene's germline CDR1 is SGDLS and CDR2 YYNGEE. This CDR3 region has 16 residues. V was clipped by 3 bases and J by 6 bases; unmatched bases: 10. In nucleotides, the CDR3 is TGTGCCAGCAGCGCCCGACAGGGGGCCCGGTCGGATACGCAGTATTTT. Encoded protein: CASSARQGARSDTQYF.

This rearrangement joins TRBV19 to TRBJ2-7, with TRBD2 matching over 7 bases. V lost 4 bases to trimming and J lost 4 bases; unmatched junction nucleotides: 10. The CDR3 runs 15 residues. Germline assignment: CDR1 LNHDA and CDR2 SQIVND (reference sequence). CDR3 in amino acids: CASSTKGSGIYEQYF. As DNA, the CDR3 is TGTGCCAGTAGTACGAAGGGCAGCGGGATATACGAGCAGTACTTC.

The chain couples TRBV19 to TRBJ2-3; 11 nucleotides match TRBD2. The junction had 7 bases not matched to a gene; V was cut back by 4 bases and J by 1 base. Germline loops: CDR1 LNHDA, CDR2 SQIVND (reference sequence). The CDR3 runs to 17 residues. Here the CDR3 DNA reads TGTGCCAGTAGTAAACTAGCGGGAGTAGCTGGCACAGATACGCAGTATTTT. Amino acids: CASSKLAGVAGTDTQYF.

The V and J genes are TRBV28 and TRBJ1-5, with no clear D. The germline gives CDR1 MDHEN, CDR2 SYDVKM. The CDR3 sequence is 14 residues long. Deletions cut 2 bases from V and 3 bases from J, with 8 bases between. This chain's CDR3 is CASSLAGNNQPQHF. CDR3 in DNA: TGTGCCAGCAGTTTAGCGGGCAACAATCAGCCCCAGCATTTT.

The chain employs TRBV6-6 and TRBJ2-1; a possible D gene is TRBD1 (5 bases). V shed 5 bases and J shed 8 bases, with 28 bases lying between them. The CDR3 covers 18 residues. Germline values: CDR1 MNHNY, CDR2 SVGAGI (reference sequence). The CDR3 loop reads CASSPQQQVLKIWDEQFF. In DNA, the CDR3 is TGTGCCAGCAGTCCCCAACAACAGGTGCTAAAAATCTGGGATGAGCAGTTCTTC.

V usage is TRBV6-5 and J usage is TRBJ2-5; TRBD2 aligns across 7 bases. Germline V gene sequence: CDR1 MNHEY, CDR2 SVGAGI. The trim removed 5 bases at V and 4 bases at J, leaving 7 bases unmatched. The CDR3 is 14 residues long. The chain's CDR3 is CASSRTRGLETQYF. CDR3 DNA sequence: TGTGCCAGCAGTCGGACTAGGGGCCTAGAGACCCAGTACTTC.

This clone appeared many times. The chain employs TRBV12-5 and TRBJ1-2, with TRBD1 identical over 7 bases. The length of the CDR3 is 17 residues. V dropped 0 bases and J dropped 5; count of bases not matched to a gene: 12. CDR1 and CDR2 (germline): LGHNT, FRNRAP. CDR3 sequence: CASGLVLRGTVFYGYTF. In DNA, the CDR3 is TGTGCTAGTGGTTTGGTACTAAGGGGGACAGTGTTTTATGGCTACACCTTC. The full variable domain, rest sourced from reference TRBV12-5 and TRBJ1-2, is DARVTQTPRHKVTEMGQEVTMRCQPILGHNTVFWYRQTMMQGLELLAYFRNRAPLDDSGMPKDRFSAEMPDATLATLKIQPSEPRDSAVYFCASGLVLRGTVFYGYTFGSGTRLTVV.

The chain recombines TRBV25-1 with TRBJ1-1, with TRBD1 identical over 7 bases. Germline CDR1 MGHDK, CDR2 SYGVNS. Losses at the gene ends were 4 bases for V and 4 bases for J; bases not matched to a gene: 15. CDR3 size: 17 residues. The CDR3 protein is CASSASRLGGESTEAFF. Written as DNA, the CDR3 is TGTGCCAGCAGTGCCAGCCGGCTAGGGGGCGAGTCCACTGAAGCTTTCTTT. Variable domain in full (rest from reference TRBV25-1 and TRBJ1-1): EADIYQTPRYLVIGTGKKITLECSQTMGHDKMYWYQQDPGMELHLIHYSYGVNSTEKGDLSSESTVSRIRTEHFPLTLESARPSHTSQYLCASSASRLGGESTEAFFGQGTRLTVV.

V and J are TRBV5-1 and TRBJ2-7; weak D call: TRBD1 (6 bases). V lost 0 bases, J lost 7 bases, and 17 bases lay in between. The germline V gene has CDR1 SGHRS and CDR2 YFSETQ. The CDR3 runs 15 residues. The CDR3 sequence: CASSLAEGVALEQYF. In nucleotides, the CDR3 is TGCGCCAGCAGCTTGGCCGAGGGGGTGGCTTTAGAGCAGTACTTC.

The V gene is TRBV9, the J gene TRBJ2-2, with TRBD2 matching over 7 bases. The CDR3 contains 17 residues. V lost 1 base to trimming and J lost 0 bases; unmatched junction nucleotides: 6. Germline values: CDR1 SGDLS, CDR2 YYNGEE. The CDR3 DNA is TGTGCCAGCAGCGTACCTCCTAGCGGCGCGAACACCGGGGAGCTGTTTTTT. Translation: CASSVPPSGANTGELFF.

CDR3 protein: CASSQGVTGIYVLTF. DNA for the CDR3: TGTGCCAGCAGCCAAGGGGTCACGGGGATATACGTCCTGACTTTC. This chain links TRBV3-1 (or the pseudogene TRBV3-2) with TRBJ2-6; D might be TRBD2 (5 bases). Germline CDR1 reads LGHDT; CDR2 reads YNNKEL (reference sequence). This CDR3 comprises 15 residues. Deletions cut 1 base from V and 11 bases from J, with 15 bases between.

J is TRBJ2-1 and V is TRBV7-6; 8 nucleotides agree with TRBD1. V lost 5 bases, J lost 6 bases, and 9 bases stayed unmatched. This CDR3 has 15 residues. In germline, CDR1 is SGHVS, CDR2 FNYEAQ. Here the CDR3 reads CASSLERTGINEQFF. The CDR3 coding sequence is TGTGCCAGCAGCCTGGAGCGGACAGGGATCAATGAGCAGTTCTTC.

The rearrangement joins TRBV11-3 to TRBJ2-7; 7 nucleotides align to TRBD1. This CDR3 has 14 amino acids. CDR1 SGHNT and CDR2 YENEEA come from the germline V gene. Trimming removed 5 bases from V and 3 bases from J; junction bases left unmatched: 7. The CDR3 sequence: CASSPGQADYEQYF. The CDR3 nucleotides read TGTGCCAGCAGCCCCGGACAGGCCGACTACGAGCAGTACTTC.